The 9 T cell receptor beta chains below all came from one sample that was sequenced in a study of T cell repertoires in cytomegalovirus infection. TCRdb passed the reads through MiXCR, listing each CDR3 protein once. Of over 150,000 distinct CDR3 sequences listed, about 21% were seen once; the top ten hold about 2.9%. Sequenced: PBMCs. All receptors derive from a human donor in good health (CMV status not recorded). Some clones in this sample may be carry-over from other donors' samples.

This clonotype was detected only a few times. The chain joins TRBV7-2 to TRBJ2-2, with D unresolved. The CDR3 runs to 13 residues. CDR1 and CDR2 from the germline V gene are SGHTA and FQGNSA. V was pared by 1 base and J by 7 bases, with 7 bases between. The DNA of the CDR3 is TGTGCCAGCAGCTTAGGCCAGTTCGGGGAGCTGTTTTTT. Its translation is CASSLGQFGELFF.

This clonotype was counted many times. The V and J genes are TRBV7-2 and TRBJ2-3; D remains ambiguous. The CDR3 is 16 residues long. Per germline, CDR1 SGHTA and CDR2 FQGNSA. Deletions cut 1 base from V and 2 bases from J, with 13 bases between. CDR3 nucleotides: TGTGCCAGCAGCTTAGTGGCCCAGGAGATCACAGATACGCAGTATTTT. Residues: CASSLVAQEITDTQYF.

As to this clonotype: Since a much larger clone is just one base distant, this may be a read error. This chain uses TRBV7-2 with TRBJ2-1; D might be TRBD1 (5 bases). Germline values: CDR1 SGHTA, CDR2 FQGNSA. The CDR3 is 15 amino acids. The CDR3 DNA follows: TGTGGCAGCAGCTTAGCTCAGGGAACCTACAATGAGCAGTTCTTC. Protein: CGSSLAQGTYNEQFF.

Only one count was recorded for this clonotype. J is TRBJ1-5 and V is TRBV19; 9 bases match TRBD1. Germline-derived CDR1 and CDR2 are LNHDA and SQIVND (reference sequence). J gave up 4 bases and V 5 bases, and 9 bases lay outside the gene matches. The CDR3 extends over 16 amino acids. DNA for the CDR3: TGTGCCAGTAGTCGTCCGGGGACAGGGCAAAATCAGCCCCAGCATTTT. Protein product: CASSRPGTGQNQPQHF.

The rearrangement uses TRBV7-3 and TRBJ2-3; the D gene is possibly TRBD2 (5 bases). Deletions cut 2 bases from V and 2 bases from J, with 11 bases between. Germline loops: CDR1 SGHTA, CDR2 FQGTGA. This CDR3 is built from 15 residues. This CDR3 reads CASSLGLAFTDTQYF. CDR3 nucleotides: TGTGCCAGCAGCTTAGGTCTAGCTTTCACAGATACGCAGTATTTT.

At least ten counts were recorded for this clonotype. This chain connects TRBV20-1 to TRBJ1-5, with a tentative D call TRBD1 (5 bases). This CDR3 is built from 13 residues. V lost 3 bases and J lost 6, with 12 bases in between. Germline CDR1 is DFQATT and CDR2 is SNEGSKA (reference sequence). The CDR3 coding sequence is TGCAGTGCTAGTCCCCGGGGGAGTCAGCCCCAGCATTTT. Translating gives CSASPRGSQPQHF.

This clonotype was seen a few times. This CDR3 reads CASSFSVGTEAFF. The CDR3 nucleotides read TGTGCCAGCAGCTTTTCAGTAGGGACTGAAGCTTTCTTT. The chain combines TRBV5-6 with TRBJ1-1, with no clear D. The CDR3 has 13 residues. Trimming removed 2 bases at V and 5 bases at J, with 10 bases between. Germline CDR1 SGHDT, CDR2 YYEEEE.

This clonotype was picked up many times. The chain employs TRBV12-3 or TRBV12-4 and TRBJ2-1; no clear D. The CDR3 extends over 13 amino acids. V lost 4 bases and J 8 bases, leaving 12 bases between the germline ends. CDR3 in amino acids: CASSSRRSDEQFF. The CDR3, as DNA: TGTGCCAGCAGTTCACGGAGAAGCGATGAGCAGTTCTTC.

The chain recombines TRBV6-2 or TRBV6-3 with TRBJ2-7, with 13 bases matching TRBD2. The germline V gene has CDR1 MNHEY and CDR2 SVGEGT. CDR3 length: 15 amino acids. V shed 6 bases, J shed 3 bases, and the junction held 5 bases outside the gene matches. As DNA, the CDR3 is TGTGCCAGCAGACCGGGACTAGCGGGAATCTACGAGCAGTACTTC. Protein product: CASRPGLAGIYEQYF.